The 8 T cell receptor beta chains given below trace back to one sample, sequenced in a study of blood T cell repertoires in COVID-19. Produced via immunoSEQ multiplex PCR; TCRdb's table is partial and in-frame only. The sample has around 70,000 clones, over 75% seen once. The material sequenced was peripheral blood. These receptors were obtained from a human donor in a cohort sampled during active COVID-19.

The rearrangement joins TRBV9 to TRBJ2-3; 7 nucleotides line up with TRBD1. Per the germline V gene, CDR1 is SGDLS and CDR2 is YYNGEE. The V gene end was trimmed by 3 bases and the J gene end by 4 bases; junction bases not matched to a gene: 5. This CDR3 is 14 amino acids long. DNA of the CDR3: TGTGCCAGCAGCGCCCTGACAGGGTCAGATACGCAGTATTTT. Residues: CASSALTGSDTQYF. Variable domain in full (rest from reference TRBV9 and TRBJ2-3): DSGVTQTPKHLITATGQRVTLRCSPRSGDLSVYWYQQSLDQGLQFLIQYYNGEERAKGNILERFSAQQFPDLHSELNLSSLELGDSALYFCASSALTGSDTQYFGPGTRLTVL.

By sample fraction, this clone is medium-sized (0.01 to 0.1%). CDR3 in amino acids: CASSVQGGGYTF. CDR3 DNA sequence: TGTGCCAGCAGCGTACAGGGAGGGGGCTACACCTTC. V gene TRBV5-4 combines with J gene TRBJ1-2; perhaps TRBD1 as D (6 bases). The V gene lost 4 bases and the J gene lost 8 bases, with 12 bases spanning the gap. This CDR3 comprises 12 residues. Germline assignment: CDR1 SGHNT and CDR2 YYREEE (reference sequence).

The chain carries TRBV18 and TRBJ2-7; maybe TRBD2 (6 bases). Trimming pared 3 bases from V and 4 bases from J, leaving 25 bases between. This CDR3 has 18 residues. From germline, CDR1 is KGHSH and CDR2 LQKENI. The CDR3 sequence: CASSPREIRRDGGYEQYF. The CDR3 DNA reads TGTGCCAGCTCACCGAGGGAAATCCGACGGGACGGGGGATACGAGCAGTACTTC. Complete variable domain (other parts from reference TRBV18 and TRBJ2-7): NAGVMQNPRHLVRRRGQEARLRCSPMKGHSHVYWYRQLPEEGLKFMVYLQKENIIDESGMPKERFSAEFPKEGPSILRIQQVVRGDSAAYFCASSPREIRRDGGYEQYFGPGTRLTVT.

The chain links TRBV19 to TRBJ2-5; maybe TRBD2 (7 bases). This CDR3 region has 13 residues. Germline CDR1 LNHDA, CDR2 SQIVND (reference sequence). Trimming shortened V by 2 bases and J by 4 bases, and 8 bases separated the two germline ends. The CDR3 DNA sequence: TGTGCCAGTAGTATAAGGGGGGGAGAGACCCAGTACTTC. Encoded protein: CASSIRGGETQYF.

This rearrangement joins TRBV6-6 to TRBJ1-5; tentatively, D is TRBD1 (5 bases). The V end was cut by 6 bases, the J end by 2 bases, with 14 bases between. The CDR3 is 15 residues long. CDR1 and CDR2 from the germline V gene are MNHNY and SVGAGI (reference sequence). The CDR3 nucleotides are TGTGCCAGCAGGAACAAGGGAGGGGGCAATCAGCCCCAGCATTTT. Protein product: CASRNKGGGNQPQHF.

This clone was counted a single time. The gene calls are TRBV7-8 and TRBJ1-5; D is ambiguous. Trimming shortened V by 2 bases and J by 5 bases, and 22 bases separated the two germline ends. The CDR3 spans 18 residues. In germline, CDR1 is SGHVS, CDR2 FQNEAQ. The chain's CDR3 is CASSLLPSGRRVDQPQHF. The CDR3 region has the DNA TGTGCCAGCAGCTTACTTCCCAGCGGACGGAGGGTGGATCAGCCCCAGCATTTT.

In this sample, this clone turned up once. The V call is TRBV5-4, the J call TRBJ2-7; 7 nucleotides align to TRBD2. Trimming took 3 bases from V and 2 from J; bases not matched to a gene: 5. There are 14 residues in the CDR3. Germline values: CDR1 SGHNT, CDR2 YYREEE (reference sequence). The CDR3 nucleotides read TGTGCCAGCAGCTCGCGGGGGTTCACCTACGAGCAGTACTTC. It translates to CASSSRGFTYEQYF. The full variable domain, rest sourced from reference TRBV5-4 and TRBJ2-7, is ETGVTQSPTHLIKTRGQQVTLRCSSQSGHNTVSWYQQALGQGPQFIFQYYREEENGRGNFPPRFSGLQFPNYSSELNVNALELDDSALYLCASSSRGFTYEQYFGPGTRLTVT.

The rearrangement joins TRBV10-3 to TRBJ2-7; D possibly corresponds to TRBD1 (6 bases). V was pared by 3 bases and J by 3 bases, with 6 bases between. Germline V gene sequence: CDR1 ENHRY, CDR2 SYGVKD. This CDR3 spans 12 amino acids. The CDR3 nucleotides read TGTGCCATCAGTGAACAGGGCTACGAGCAGTACTTC. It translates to CAISEQGYEQYF.